This TCR beta chain was sequenced for a study of T-cell reconstitution after alpha-beta-depleted transplantation in children. Broader study findings: A year post-transplant, T-cell counts and diversity derived mostly from newly produced T cells. After transplant, high TCRbeta diversity at day 60 in some patients arose from surviving recipient T cells and thymic progenitors. Several hundred rapidly expanded clones from non-depleted graft cells reportedly supplied alpha-beta T cells about two months post-transplant.

Comments on this clonotype: As yet, its antigen is unknown.

Molecular barcoding with unique molecular identifiers was used for the TCRbeta library. TCRdb independently ran MiXCR on the PCR reads; one entry per CDR3 protein. The sample carries approximately 980,000 distinct CDR3 sequences, less than 30% recorded once. The V gene's germline CDR1 is LGHNA and CDR2 YNFKEQ. V was pared by 1 base and J by 6 bases, with 10 bases between. The CDR3 consists of 14 residues. This receptor was taken from a boy less than two years old who had a stem cell transplant for SCID, so the T cells may come from the graft donor. The starting material was PBMCs, mostly from graft donor cells, obtained 360 days after TCRalphabeta/CD19-depleted stem cell transplant. J is TRBJ2-1 and V is TRBV4-2; D possibly uses TRBD1 or TRBD2 (6 bases each). The CDR3 DNA follows: TGTGCCAGCAGCCAAGTAGGGGGGCGCAATGAGCAGTTCTTC. It codes for CASSQVGGRNEQFF.